This section outlines one T cell receptor beta chain sequence together with its context. Its specificity is unknown. The data are from a study of T cells in Graves' hyperthyroidism and ophthalmopathy. Study conclusions and caveats: Ophthalmopathy prediction by the model preceded onset by a median approximately 6.9 months.

J was trimmed by 7 bases and V by 4 bases; bases with no gene match: 5. This CDR3 contains 15 residues. Germline CDR1 is LGHNA and CDR2 is YNFKEQ. Amplified regions were TCR beta CDR3 sequences from RNA transcripts. First-round RT-PCR of the TCR CDR3 relied on the HTBI primer set. TCRdb passed the multiplex PCR reads through MiXCR, listing each CDR3 protein once. The table shows approximately 530,000 distinct CDR3 sequences, with over 15% occurring only once. Among the patients, aged 18 to 65, hyperthyroidism was newly diagnosed and had lasted under 2 months. Diagnosing involved the use of clinical symptoms, serum thyroxine and TRAb, thyroid ultrasound and orbital computed tomography. PBMCs were collected from an approximately 9 ml volume of fresh peripheral blood.

The V gene is TRBV4-2, the J gene TRBJ2-5; 14 nucleotides line up with TRBD2. Sequencing was carried out using blood. This clonotype originated in a woman in her late teens or twenties with Graves' hyperthyroidism. The DNA for the CDR3 is TGTGCCAGCAGCCCAGGGACTAGCGGGGGTGGGACCCAGTACTTC. Amino acid sequence: CASSPGTSGGGTQYF.